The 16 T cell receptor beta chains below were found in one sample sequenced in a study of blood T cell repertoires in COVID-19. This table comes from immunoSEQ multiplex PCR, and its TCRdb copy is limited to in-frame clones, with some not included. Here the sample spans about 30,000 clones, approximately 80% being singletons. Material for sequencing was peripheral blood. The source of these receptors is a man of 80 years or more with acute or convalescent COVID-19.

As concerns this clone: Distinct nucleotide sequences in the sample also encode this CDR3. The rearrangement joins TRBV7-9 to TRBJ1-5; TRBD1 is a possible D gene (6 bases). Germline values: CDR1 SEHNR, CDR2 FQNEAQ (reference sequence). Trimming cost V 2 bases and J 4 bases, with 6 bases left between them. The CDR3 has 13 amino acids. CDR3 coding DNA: TGTGCCAGCAGCTTACAGGGGAATCAGCCCCAGCATTTT. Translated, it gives CASSLQGNQPQHF. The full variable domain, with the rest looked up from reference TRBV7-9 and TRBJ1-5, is DTGVSQNPRHKITKRGQNVTFRCDPISEHNRLYWYRQTLGQGPEFLTYFQNEAQLEKSRLLSDRFSAERPKGSFSTLEIQRTEQGDSAMYLCASSLQGNQPQHFGDGTRLSIL.

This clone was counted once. For the CDR3, the DNA is TGTGCCAGCTCACCAGCCGTCAGGAACACTGAAGCTTTCTTT. Translated: CASSPAVRNTEAFF. The chain has TRBV18 and TRBJ1-1; D gene uncertain. The V and J ends lost 2 bases and 1 base respectively, with 8 bases between them. This CDR3 has 14 amino acids. Germline CDR1 KGHSH, CDR2 LQKENI.

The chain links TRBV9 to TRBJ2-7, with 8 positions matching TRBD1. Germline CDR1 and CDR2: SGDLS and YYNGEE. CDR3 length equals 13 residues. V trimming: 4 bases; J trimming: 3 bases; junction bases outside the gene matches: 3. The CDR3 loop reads CASSRQGSYEQYF. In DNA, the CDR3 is TGTGCCAGCAGCCGACAGGGGAGCTACGAGCAGTACTTC.

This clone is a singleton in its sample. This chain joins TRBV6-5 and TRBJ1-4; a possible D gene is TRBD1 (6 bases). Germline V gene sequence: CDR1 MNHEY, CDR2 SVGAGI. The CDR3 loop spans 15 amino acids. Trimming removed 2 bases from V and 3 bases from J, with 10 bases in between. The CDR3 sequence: CASSYEGVPNEKLFF. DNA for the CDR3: TGTGCCAGCAGTTACGAGGGGGTCCCTAATGAAAAACTGTTTTTT.

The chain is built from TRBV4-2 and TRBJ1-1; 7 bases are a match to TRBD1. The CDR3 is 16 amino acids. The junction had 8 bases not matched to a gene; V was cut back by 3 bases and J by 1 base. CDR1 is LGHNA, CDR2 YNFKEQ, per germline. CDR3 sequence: CASSQFTGVGNTEAFF. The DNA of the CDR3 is TGTGCCAGCAGCCAGTTCACAGGGGTGGGGAACACTGAAGCTTTCTTT.

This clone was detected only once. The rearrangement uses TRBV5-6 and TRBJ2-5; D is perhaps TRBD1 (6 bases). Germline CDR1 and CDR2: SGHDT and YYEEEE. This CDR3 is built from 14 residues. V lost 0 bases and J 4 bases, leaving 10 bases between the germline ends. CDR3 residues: CASSLGGGGETQYF. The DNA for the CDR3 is TGTGCCAGCAGCTTGGGTGGGGGCGGAGAGACCCAGTACTTC. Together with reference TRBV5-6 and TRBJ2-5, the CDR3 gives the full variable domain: DAGVTQSPTHLIKTRGQQVTLRCSPKSGHDTVSWYQQALGQGPQFIFQYYEEEERQRGNFPDRFSGHQFPNYSSELNVNALLLGDSALYLCASSLGGGGETQYFGPGTRLLVL.

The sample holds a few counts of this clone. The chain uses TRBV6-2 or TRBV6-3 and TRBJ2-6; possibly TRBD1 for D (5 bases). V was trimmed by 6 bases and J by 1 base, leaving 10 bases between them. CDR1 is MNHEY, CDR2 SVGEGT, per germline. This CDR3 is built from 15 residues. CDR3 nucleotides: TGTGCCAGCAGCATCGACAGTTCTGGGGCCAACGTCCTGACTTTC. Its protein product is CASSIDSSGANVLTF.

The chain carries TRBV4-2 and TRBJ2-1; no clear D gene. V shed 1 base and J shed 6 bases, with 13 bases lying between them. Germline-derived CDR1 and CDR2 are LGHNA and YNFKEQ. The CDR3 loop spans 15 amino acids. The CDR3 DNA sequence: TGTGCCAGCAGCCAAGTCCCGATTACTTTCAATGAGCAGTTCTTC. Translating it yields CASSQVPITFNEQFF.

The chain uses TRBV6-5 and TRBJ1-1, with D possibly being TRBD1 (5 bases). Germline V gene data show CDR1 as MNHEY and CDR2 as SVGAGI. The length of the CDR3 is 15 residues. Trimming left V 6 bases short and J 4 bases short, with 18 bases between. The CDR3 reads CASRPTGEGPTEAFF. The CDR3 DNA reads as TGTGCCAGCAGGCCCACGGGGGAGGGGCCCACTGAAGCTTTCTTT.

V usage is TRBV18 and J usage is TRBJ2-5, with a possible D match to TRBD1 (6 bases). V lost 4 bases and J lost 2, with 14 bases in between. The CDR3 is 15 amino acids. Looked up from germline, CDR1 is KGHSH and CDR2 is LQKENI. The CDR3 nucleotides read TGTGCCAGCTCACTCATGGACAGAAAACAAGAGACCCAGTACTTC. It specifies CASSLMDRKQETQYF.

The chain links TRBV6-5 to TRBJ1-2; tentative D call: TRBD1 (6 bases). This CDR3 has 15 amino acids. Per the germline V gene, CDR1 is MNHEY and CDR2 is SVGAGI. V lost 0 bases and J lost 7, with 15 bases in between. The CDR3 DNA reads TGTGCCAGCAGTTACTCGACCCGGGACAAATCTGGCTACACCTTC. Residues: CASSYSTRDKSGYTF.

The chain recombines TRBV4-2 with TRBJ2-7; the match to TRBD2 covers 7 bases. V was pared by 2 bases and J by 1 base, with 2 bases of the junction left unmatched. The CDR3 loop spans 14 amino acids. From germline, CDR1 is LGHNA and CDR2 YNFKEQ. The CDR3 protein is CASSQYGRSYEQYF. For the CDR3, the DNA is TGTGCCAGCAGCCAATACGGGAGGTCCTACGAGCAGTACTTC.

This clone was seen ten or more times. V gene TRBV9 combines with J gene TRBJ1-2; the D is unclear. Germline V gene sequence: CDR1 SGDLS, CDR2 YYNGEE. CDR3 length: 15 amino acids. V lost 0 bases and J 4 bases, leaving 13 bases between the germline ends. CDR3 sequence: CASSVAPGGSYGYTF. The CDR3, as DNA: TGTGCCAGCAGCGTAGCCCCAGGTGGCTCCTATGGCTACACCTTC.

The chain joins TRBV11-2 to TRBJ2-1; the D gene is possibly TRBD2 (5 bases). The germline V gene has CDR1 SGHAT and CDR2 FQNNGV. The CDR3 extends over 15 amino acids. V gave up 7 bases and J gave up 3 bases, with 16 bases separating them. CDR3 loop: CASTPRRSVYNEQFF. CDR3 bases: TGTGCCAGCACCCCTAGGAGGAGCGTCTACAATGAGCAGTTCTTC.

In nucleotides, the CDR3 is TGCGCCAGCGCCCTGGGGAGCGGGGTTCTGGGAGATACGCAGTATTTT. This translates into CASALGSGVLGDTQYF. The chain combines TRBV5-1 with TRBJ2-3; TRBD2 aligns across 7 bases. Germline CDR1 SGHRS, CDR2 YFSETQ. The CDR3 is 16 amino acids. The J segment lost 5 bases and the V segment lost 7 bases, leaving 16 bases of the junction unmatched. The variable domain in full, with the rest retrieved from reference TRBV5-1 and TRBJ2-3, is KAGVTQTPRYLIKTRGQQVTLSCSPISGHRSVSWYQQTPGQGLQFLFEYFSETQRNKGNFPGRFSGRQFSNSRSEMNVSTLELGDSALYLCASALGSGVLGDTQYFGPGTRLTVL.

CDR3: CSVEGDRVYEQYF. As DNA, the CDR3 is TGCAGCGTTGAAGGAGACAGGGTCTACGAGCAGTACTTC. The chain joins TRBV29-1 to TRBJ2-7, with TRBD1 identical over 7 bases. V was clipped by 1 base and J by 3 bases; unmatched bases: 3. CDR1 is SQVTM and CDR2 is ANQGSEA in the germline V gene. The CDR3 has 13 residues.